Following are 24 T cell receptor beta chains from one sample sequenced in a study of spatial heterogeneity in lung cancer. TCRdb fed the 5' RACE reads into MiXCR, producing one record per CDR3 protein. Of fewer than 45,000 distinct CDR3 sequences listed, roughly a tenth are singletons. Sample time point: blood at routine non-recurrence follow-up after resection. The material sequenced was PBMCs, taken at follow-up. The receptors originated from a female donor with early-stage non-small cell lung cancer.

This clonotype has at least ten counts. The CDR3 DNA reads TGTGCCAGCAGCCCGGGACCGAGGTCCTATACGCAGTATTTT. Translating gives CASSPGPRSYTQYF. The rearrangement uses TRBV7-6 and TRBJ2-3; D is possibly TRBD1 or TRBD2 (5 bases each). CDR3 length: 14 residues. V was pared by 5 bases and J by 7 bases, with 16 bases between. The germline CDR1 and CDR2 sequences are SGHVS and FNYEAQ. The full variable domain, its missing parts supplied by reference TRBV7-6 and TRBJ2-3, is GAGVSQSPRYKVTKRGQDVALRCDPISGHVSLYWYRQALGQGPEFLTYFNYEAQQDKSGLPNDRFSAERPEGSISTLTIQRTEQRDSAMYRCASSPGPRSYTQYFGPGTRLTVL.

J is TRBJ1-4 and V is TRBV5-1; perhaps TRBD1 as D (5 bases). Between the trimmed V and J ends, which lost 0 bases and 3 bases, there was a span of 12 bases. The germline gives CDR1 SGHRS, CDR2 YFSETQ. The CDR3 consists of 16 residues. CDR3 residues: CASSLGLRGANEKLFF. CDR3 bases: TGCGCCAGCAGCTTGGGGTTACGGGGGGCTAATGAAAAACTGTTTTTT.

This clonotype was detected only a few times. This chain joins TRBV28 and TRBJ2-7, with D hard to call. Between the trimmed V and J ends, which lost 3 bases and 0 bases, there was a span of 6 bases. This CDR3 has 13 residues. Germline V gene sequence: CDR1 MDHEN, CDR2 SYDVKM. The CDR3 loop reads CASSLASSYEQYF. CDR3 DNA sequence: TGTGCCAGCAGTTTGGCCAGCTCCTACGAGCAGTACTTC.

This clonotype was detected many times. J is TRBJ2-7 and V is TRBV20-1, with D perhaps matching TRBD2 (6 bases). The CDR3 is made up of 15 amino acids. V was clipped by 1 base and J by 4 bases, with 17 bases between them. CDR1 is DFQATT and CDR2 is SNEGSKA in the germline V gene (reference sequence). CDR3 sequence: CSARAGEKLVYEQYF. CDR3 bases: TGCAGTGCTAGAGCGGGAGAAAAACTGGTGTACGAGCAGTACTTC.

This clonotype was seen repeatedly, ten times or more. This chain joins TRBV4-1 and TRBJ1-2, with 8 bases fitting TRBD1. The V gene end was trimmed by 1 base and the J gene end by 3 bases; junction bases not matched to a gene: 4. Germline loops: CDR1 MGHRA, CDR2 YSYEKL. The CDR3 is made up of 15 amino acids. Here the CDR3 DNA reads TGCGCCAGCAGCCAAGGGACAGGGTATGACTATGGCTACACCTTC. It encodes CASSQGTGYDYGYTF.

This clonotype was seen many times. This chain links TRBV19 with TRBJ2-4, with 7 bases fitting TRBD1. This CDR3 is 18 amino acids long. Looked up from germline, CDR1 is LNHDA and CDR2 is SQIVND (reference sequence). J lost 0 bases, V lost 0 bases, and 8 bases had no gene match. The CDR3 loop is CASSIDRDRVLAKNIQYF. In DNA, the CDR3 is TGTGCCAGTAGTATAGATCGAGACAGGGTCCTAGCCAAAAACATTCAGTACTTC.

This clonotype was found many times. The V gene is TRBV5-1, the J gene TRBJ2-3; D is undetermined. CDR3 length: 11 amino acids. V was trimmed by 4 bases and J by 2 bases, leaving 2 bases between them. CDR1 and CDR2 (germline): SGHRS, YFSETQ. Written as DNA, the CDR3 is TGCGCCAGCAGCAACACAGATACGCAGTATTTT. Translating gives CASSNTDTQYF. Full variable domain (outside the CDR3, taken from reference TRBV5-1 and TRBJ2-3): KAGVTQTPRYLIKTRGQQVTLSCSPISGHRSVSWYQQTPGQGLQFLFEYFSETQRNKGNFPGRFSGRQFSNSRSEMNVSTLELGDSALYLCASSNTDTQYFGPGTRLTVL.

The V and J genes are TRBV7-2 and TRBJ2-5, with TRBD2 matching 8 bases. This CDR3 has 16 amino acids. Germline V gene data show CDR1 as SGHTA and CDR2 as FQGNSA. V gave up 2 bases and J gave up 5 bases; unmatched junction bases: 10. The CDR3 loop is CASSLLGGGPQETQYF. CDR3 in DNA: TGTGCCAGCAGCTTACTCGGGGGGGGCCCCCAGGAGACCCAGTACTTC.

As to this clonotype: Its ends do not fully match the called genes, so a read error is possible. V usage is TRBV20-1 and J usage is TRBJ2-7; possible D gene TRBD2, 7 bases. The CDR3 runs to 12 residues. Germline assignment: CDR1 DFQATT and CDR2 SNEGSKA (reference sequence). The CDR3 here is CCARGGGSEQYF. The DNA of the CDR3 is TGCTGTGCTAGGGGGGGCGGGTCCGAGCAGTACTTC.

This clonotype was counted only a few times. The rearrangement joins TRBV18 to TRBJ2-1; 10 bases align to TRBD1. From germline, CDR1 is KGHSH and CDR2 LQKENI. This CDR3 contains 13 residues. V dropped 4 bases and J dropped 7; count of bases not matched to a gene: 1. The CDR3 DNA reads TGTGCCAGCTCACAGGGACAGGGGAATGAGCAGTTCTTC. Its translation: CASSQGQGNEQFF.

The table lists this clonotype with a few counts. The CDR3 DNA reads TGCGCCAGCAGCCAATGGGGCGGGGGCGACAATGAGCAGTTCTTC. This codes for CASSQWGGGDNEQFF. This sequence joins TRBV4-1 and TRBJ2-1, with a tentative D call TRBD2 (7 bases). Per germline, CDR1 MGHRA and CDR2 YSYEKL. The CDR3 runs 15 residues. V gave up 2 bases and J gave up 5 bases, with 13 bases separating them.

The rearrangement uses TRBV11-3 and TRBJ1-6; D perhaps matches TRBD1 (6 bases). Germline values: CDR1 SGHNT, CDR2 YENEEA. CDR3 length: 13 amino acids. With 5 bases removed from V and 7 bases from J, the gap between germline ends came to 9 bases. The DNA of the CDR3 is TGTGCCAGCAGCGGGGGGCAGAATTCACCCCTCCACTTT. This translates into CASSGGQNSPLHF.

This clonotype was observed at least ten times. The V and J genes are TRBV6-2 or TRBV6-3 and TRBJ1-1; possible D gene TRBD1, 5 bases. V lost 6 bases to trimming and J lost 4 bases, with 15 bases between them. The CDR3 length is 14 residues. Germline CDR1 is MNHEY and CDR2 is SVGEGT. CDR3 loop: CASRRTGDRTEAFF. The CDR3 bases are TGTGCCAGCAGGCGAACAGGAGATCGCACTGAAGCTTTCTTT.

The V gene is TRBV7-2, the J gene TRBJ2-3; 11 bases line up with TRBD2. The ends lost 3 bases at V and 4 bases at J; junction bases unmatched: 6. The CDR3 runs to 16 residues. The V gene's germline CDR1 is SGHTA and CDR2 FQGNSA. The CDR3 region has the DNA TGTGCCAGCAGCTTTACTAGCGGGGGAGAGGCAGATACGCAGTATTTT. This sequence encodes CASSFTSGGEADTQYF.

This clonotype was detected only a few times. CDR3 loop: CASSSFLGREVPTNEKLFF. The CDR3, as DNA: TGTGCCAGCAGTTCCTTCTTGGGCAGGGAGGTCCCAACTAATGAAAAACTGTTTTTT. The V gene is TRBV28, the J gene TRBJ1-4, with D maybe TRBD1 (5 bases). The germline V and J ends were trimmed by 4 bases and 0 bases, with 21 bases remaining between them. The CDR3 has 19 residues. Germline V gene data show CDR1 as MDHEN and CDR2 as SYDVKM.

This clonotype was recorded a few times. The rearrangement joins TRBV7-2 to TRBJ2-3; TRBD2 might be the D (6 bases). V was shortened by 0 bases and J by 9 bases, with 16 bases between the two germline ends. CDR1 is SGHTA and CDR2 is FQGNSA in the germline V gene. This CDR3 has 15 amino acids. Here the CDR3 DNA reads TGTGCCAGCAGCTTAGCAGCGGGTGCCCGGGGCACGCAGTATTTT. Protein product: CASSLAAGARGTQYF.

This rearrangement joins TRBV6-5 to TRBJ2-4, with D possibly being TRBD1 (6 bases). The CDR3 consists of 18 residues. The V end lost 5 bases, the J end lost 2 bases, and 22 bases lay between the germline ends. Germline assignment: CDR1 MNHEY and CDR2 SVGAGI. The CDR3 reads CASSPLIQGKETKNIQYF. The CDR3 nucleotides are TGTGCCAGCAGTCCCCTTATCCAGGGGAAGGAAACCAAAAACATTCAGTACTTC.

This clonotype occurred many times. This sequence joins TRBV10-3 and TRBJ1-6; no clear D gene. The germline CDR1 and CDR2 sequences are ENHRY and SYGVKD. This CDR3 region has 16 residues. V lost 4 bases and J lost 0, with 10 bases in between. Here the CDR3 reads CAISAGSGSYNSPLHF. CDR3 nucleotides: TGTGCCATCAGTGCCGGGTCGGGCTCCTATAATTCACCCCTCCACTTT.

This clonotype has a handful of counts. The chain is built from TRBV25-1 and TRBJ2-7; 7 nucleotides agree with TRBD2. CDR3 length: 15 residues. Germline trimming cut 6 bases from V and 0 bases from J; bases unmatched to any gene: 8. Germline V gene data show CDR1 as MGHDK and CDR2 as SYGVNS. CDR3 region: CASRGGPESSYEQYF. In DNA form, the CDR3 reads TGTGCCAGCAGGGGAGGGCCCGAGAGCTCCTACGAGCAGTACTTC.

This clonotype has ten or more counts. V and J are TRBV7-9 and TRBJ2-7; 13 positions match TRBD2. Germline lookup yields CDR1 SEHNR and CDR2 FQNEAQ (reference sequence). The junction had 8 bases not matched to a gene; V was cut back by 0 bases and J by 0 bases. This CDR3 has 19 residues. CDR3 residues: CASSLAPGLAGYLSYEQYF. The CDR3 region has the DNA TGTGCCAGCAGCTTAGCCCCGGGACTAGCGGGGTATCTCTCCTACGAGCAGTACTTC.

For this clonotype: The junction departs from the called germline gene at one end, perhaps through a read error. V is TRBV28 and J is TRBJ2-7; D is unresolved. CDR3 length: 13 amino acids. Per germline, CDR1 MDHEN and CDR2 SYDVKM. The CDR3 loop reads CASCLASSYEQYF. DNA of the CDR3: TGTGCCAGCTGTTTGGCCAGCTCCTACGAGCAGTACTTC. Full variable domain (missing parts from reference TRBV28 and TRBJ2-7): DVKVTQSSRYLVKRTGEKVFLECVQDMDHENMFWYRQDPGLGLRLIYFSYDVKMKEKGDIPEGYSVSREKKERFSLILESASTNQTSMYLCASCLASSYEQYFGPGTRLTVT.

The sample holds many counts of this clonotype. The chain is built from TRBV12-3 or TRBV12-4 and TRBJ2-7; D is unresolved. The CDR3 is 11 residues long. V dropped 8 bases and J dropped 2 bases, with 7 bases sitting between them. DNA of the CDR3: TGTGCCAGCTCCAGAACCTACGAGCAGTACTTC. It is translated as CASSRTYEQYF.

In this sample, this clonotype is large (0.1 to 1%). CDR3 amino acids: CASSTIFSGGSNEQFF. CDR3 in DNA: TGTGCCAGCAGCACCATATTTAGCGGGGGGTCAAATGAGCAGTTCTTC. J is TRBJ2-1 and V is TRBV7-6; 10 positions agree with TRBD2. The CDR3 runs 16 residues. V shed 5 bases and J 7 bases; nucleotides not matched to a gene: 11. Germline V gene sequence: CDR1 SGHVS, CDR2 FNYEAQ.

This clonotype was counted only a few times. One end of the junction varies from germline; a read error may be responsible. V is TRBV7-7 and J is TRBJ1-5; tentatively, D is TRBD1 (5 bases). The CDR3 covers 15 residues. CDR1 is SSHAT and CDR2 is FNYEAQ in the germline V gene (reference sequence). CDR3 residues: CASSHGSGGNQPQHF. The DNA of the CDR3 is TGTGCTAGCAGCCATGGGAGCGGGGGGAATCAGCCCCAGCATTTT.